One sample yielded the 14 T cell receptor beta chains listed below, sequenced in a study of cytomegalovirus exposure and HLA in healthy donors. The PCR was carried out with 60 Vbeta primers and 13 Jbeta primers. TCRdb keeps only in-frame clones here, not all; method: immunoSEQ multiplex PCR. The repertoire holds some 60,000 clones, with around 85% as singletons. The sample comprised PBMCs. The receptors shown here come from a man aged 40-49 years in good health and CMV-seronegative.

The chain combines TRBV14 with TRBJ2-3; the D gene is possibly TRBD2 (6 bases). CDR1 and CDR2 (germline): SGHDN, FVKESK. CDR3 length: 16 residues. Trimming left V 3 bases short and J 3 bases short, with 16 bases between. The CDR3 sequence is CASSQGRGGWTDTQYF. DNA for the CDR3: TGTGCCAGCAGCCAGGGTAGGGGAGGTTGGACAGATACGCAGTATTTT.

The V gene is TRBV5-8, the J gene TRBJ1-5; TRBD1 is a possible D gene (5 bases). The germline gives CDR1 SGHTS, CDR2 YDEGEE. The CDR3 covers 14 residues. V lost 4 bases and J 0 bases, leaving 8 bases between the germline ends. CDR3 loop: CASSQGFSNQPQHF. The CDR3 bases are TGTGCCAGCAGCCAGGGATTTAGCAATCAGCCCCAGCATTTT.

The chain links TRBV19 to TRBJ1-4, with 7 nucleotides matching TRBD1. The germline V gene encodes CDR1 LNHDA and CDR2 SQIVND (reference sequence). J gave up 3 bases and V 5 bases, and 6 bases lay outside the gene matches. This CDR3 spans 15 amino acids. The CDR3 nucleotides read TGTGCCAGTAGTGCCAGACAGGGACCTAATGAAAAACTGTTTTTT. Translation: CASSARQGPNEKLFF.

V usage is TRBV30 and J usage is TRBJ2-6; maybe TRBD1 (6 bases). The CDR3 is 15 residues long. Trimming stripped 4 bases from V and 3 bases from J, with 13 bases between. Germline lookup yields CDR1 GTSNPN and CDR2 SVGIG (reference sequence). CDR3 DNA sequence: TGTGCCTGGATAGGGGACATTATTGGGGCCAACGTCCTGACTTTC. It codes for CAWIGDIIGANVLTF.

This clone was detected a few times. The V call is TRBV6-1, the J call TRBJ1-1, with 10 bases lining up with TRBD1. J lost 7 bases, V lost 4 bases, and 9 bases had no gene match. Germline CDR1 and CDR2: MNHNS and SASEGT. The CDR3 runs to 15 residues. The CDR3 loop is CASSGRDRGRGEAFF. Here the CDR3 DNA reads TGTGCCAGCAGTGGCCGGGACAGGGGCCGGGGTGAAGCTTTCTTT.

V is TRBV11-2 and J is TRBJ2-3; D perhaps matches TRBD2 (6 bases). The CDR3 is 16 amino acids. Germline CDR1 and CDR2: SGHAT and FQNNGV. With 5 bases removed from V and 2 bases from J, the gap between germline ends came to 17 bases. For the CDR3, the DNA is TGTGCCAGCAGCCGGGAGTCTACTGACCCCACAGATACGCAGTATTTT. Translation gives CASSRESTDPTDTQYF.

The rearrangement uses TRBV7-2 and TRBJ1-5; D may be TRBD1 (5 bases). Deletions cut 5 bases from V and 2 bases from J, with 16 bases between. CDR3 size: 16 residues. CDR1 and CDR2 from the germline V gene are SGHTA and FQGNSA. CDR3 coding DNA: TGTGCCAGCAGCCCCGGGGCGGGGAACGGCAATCAGCCCCAGCATTTT. This gives the protein CASSPGAGNGNQPQHF.

The chain is built from TRBV7-9 and TRBJ2-1; TRBD2 agrees at 7 bases. This CDR3 has 15 amino acids. Trimming at V came to 2 bases and at J to 2 bases, leaving 3 bases not matched to a gene. CDR1 is SEHNR, CDR2 FQNEAQ, per germline (reference sequence). CDR3 bases: TGTGCCAGCAGCTTAAGGGCGGGGGCCTACAATGAGCAGTTCTTC. It encodes CASSLRAGAYNEQFF. The variable domain in full, with the rest retrieved from reference TRBV7-9 and TRBJ2-1, is DTGVSQNPRHKITKRGQNVTFRCDPISEHNRLYWYRQTLGQGPEFLTYFQNEAQLEKSRLLSDRFSAERPKGSFSTLEIQRTEQGDSAMYLCASSLRAGAYNEQFFGPGTRLTVL.

The chain carries TRBV9 and TRBJ2-3, with D maybe TRBD2 (5 bases). Trimming took off 3 bases at V and 2 bases at J, with 19 bases between the two ends. Germline CDR1 reads SGDLS; CDR2 reads YYNGEE. The CDR3 totals 17 residues. The CDR3 sequence: CASSDSRPGKHTDTQYF. CDR3 sequence (DNA): TGTGCCAGCAGCGACTCCCGTCCGGGAAAACACACAGATACGCAGTATTTT.

The chain employs TRBV6-5 and TRBJ2-1; 7 nucleotides align to TRBD1. V lost 6 bases, J lost 1 base, and 3 bases stayed unmatched. There are 14 residues in the CDR3. CDR1 and CDR2 (germline): MNHEY, SVGAGI. In nucleotides, the CDR3 is TGTGCCAGCAGGAGACAGGGTTCCTACAATGAGCAGTTCTTC. Its translation: CASRRQGSYNEQFF.

This CDR3 is CAGGQESTGELFF. CDR3 DNA sequence: TGTGCCGGAGGACAGGAAAGCACCGGGGAGCTGTTTTTT. V and J are TRBV30 and TRBJ2-2, with 7 bases identical to TRBD1. In germline, CDR1 is GTSNPN, CDR2 SVGIG (reference sequence). There are 13 residues in the CDR3. After removal of 8 bases from V and 4 bases from J, the junction contained 7 bases not matched to a gene.

Notes on this clone: The junction and the germline gene differ at one end; a read error may be behind it. The CDR3 sequence is CASTNGGPGADVLTF. CDR3 nucleotides: TGTGCCAGCACAAACGGTGGGCCTGGGGCCGACGTCCTGACTTTC. The chain carries TRBV6-5 and TRBJ2-6; a weak D match, TRBD1 (5 bases). CDR3 length: 15 amino acids. Germline loops: CDR1 MNHEY, CDR2 SVGAGI.

The chain carries TRBV18 and TRBJ2-1; 9 nucleotides agree with TRBD2. Looked up from germline, CDR1 is KGHSH and CDR2 is LQKENI. V was clipped by 3 bases and J by 4 bases; unmatched bases: 10. The CDR3 has 17 residues. CDR3 sequence: CASSPRSASGDYNEQFF. CDR3 nucleotide sequence: TGTGCCAGCTCACCTAGGTCTGCTAGCGGGGATTACAATGAGCAGTTCTTC.

The V call is TRBV29-1, the J call TRBJ2-1; TRBD2 aligns across 11 bases. Germline CDR1 SQVTM, CDR2 ANQGSEA. Losses at the gene ends were 6 bases for V and 7 bases for J; bases not matched to a gene: 11. There are 15 residues in the CDR3. CDR3 loop: CSVSHSGRAHNEQFF. The CDR3 nucleotides read TGCAGCGTCAGTCATAGCGGGAGGGCCCATAATGAGCAGTTCTTC.